The 25 T cell receptor beta chains presented below share a single source sample, sequenced in a study of blood T cell repertoires in COVID-19. Measured with immunoSEQ multiplex PCR; TCRdb has only the in-frame clones, and not every one. The sample holds roughly 310,000 clones; around 89% are singletons and the top ten take roughly 4.1%. The sequenced sample was peripheral blood. Receptors originate from a woman between 45 and 65 years old with active or convalescent COVID-19.

This rearrangement joins TRBV5-5 to TRBJ2-1; D is possibly TRBD2 (6 bases). V was trimmed by 1 base and J by 2 bases, leaving 10 bases between them. In germline, CDR1 is SGHKS, CDR2 YYEKEE (reference sequence). CDR3 length equals 15 residues. Written as DNA, the CDR3 is TGTGCCAGCAGCTTGTCGACTAGTGCCTACAATGAGCAGTTCTTC. Translated: CASSLSTSAYNEQFF.

The V and J genes are TRBV6-2 or TRBV6-3 and TRBJ1-5; maybe TRBD1 (6 bases). CDR1 is MNHEY and CDR2 is SVGEGT in the germline V gene. Between the trimmed V and J ends, which lost 3 bases and 4 bases, there was a span of 16 bases. This CDR3 is built from 16 residues. The CDR3 nucleotides read TGTGCCAGCAGTTATGGGAACAGGGTAGGTAATCAGCCCCAGCATTTT. Translation gives CASSYGNRVGNQPQHF.

This sequence joins TRBV5-1 and TRBJ2-3, with no clear D. The CDR3 runs to 12 residues. The ends were cut back, 2 bases at V and 6 bases at J, with 7 bases in the middle. Germline CDR1 SGHRS, CDR2 YFSETQ. CDR3 nucleotides: TGCGCCAGCAGCTTCTATGAGGATACGCAGTATTTT. Translation: CASSFYEDTQYF.

The gene calls are TRBV3-1 (or the pseudogene TRBV3-2) and TRBJ1-5; the D is unclear. Trimming stripped 0 bases from V and 7 bases from J, with 13 bases between. The CDR3 spans 15 residues. Looked up from germline, CDR1 is LGHDT and CDR2 is YNNKEL (reference sequence). The CDR3 region is CASSQDRGLTQPQHF. The CDR3 nucleotides read TGTGCCAGCAGCCAAGATCGAGGGTTAACCCAGCCCCAGCATTTT.

The V gene is TRBV6-5, the J gene TRBJ1-2; D unclear. The germline V gene has CDR1 MNHEY and CDR2 SVGAGI. This CDR3 has 14 amino acids. V lost 2 bases, J lost 5 bases, and 12 bases lay in between. DNA for the CDR3: TGTGCCAGCAGTTACGGGTACCGGGGTTATGGCTACACCTTC. Translating it yields CASSYGYRGYGYTF.

In this sample, this clone turned up once. This chain connects TRBV6-5 to TRBJ1-6, with TRBD1 as a possible D gene (5 bases). CDR1 is MNHEY, CDR2 SVGAGI, per germline. V shed 7 bases and J shed 5 bases, with 12 bases lying between them. CDR3 length: 14 amino acids. The CDR3 DNA reads as TGTGCCAGCAAGGACACCTGGAATAATTCACCCCTCCACTTT. Translation: CASKDTWNNSPLHF.

The genes are TRBV12-5 and TRBJ2-7; D unresolved. The germline CDR1 and CDR2 sequences are LGHNT and FRNRAP. The CDR3 length is 12 residues. Trimming stripped 8 bases from V and 4 bases from J, with 12 bases between. The chain's CDR3 is CASSPNRYEQYF. The CDR3 DNA follows: TGTGCTAGTTCCCCAAACAGATACGAGCAGTACTTC.

The rearrangement joins TRBV27 to TRBJ2-7; TRBD2 matches 12 bases. This CDR3 has 15 residues. Germline V CDR1 and CDR2: MNHEY, SMNVEV (reference sequence). J lost 3 bases, V lost 5 bases, and 5 bases had no gene match. CDR3: CASSLRLAGDYEQYF. The CDR3 DNA is TGTGCCAGCAGTCTGCGACTAGCGGGAGACTACGAGCAGTACTTC.

The V call is TRBV6-6, the J call TRBJ1-4; unclear D gene. The germline V gene has CDR1 MNHNY and CDR2 SVGAGI (reference sequence). The CDR3 has 13 residues. Trimming removed 0 bases from V and 11 bases from J, with 10 bases in between. The CDR3 sequence: CASSYSGDGKLFF. The CDR3 DNA reads TGTGCCAGCAGTTACTCCGGGGATGGGAAACTGTTTTTT.

V gene TRBV27 combines with J gene TRBJ2-7; D not certain. The V and J ends lost 3 bases and 1 base respectively, with 7 bases between them. The V gene's germline CDR1 is MNHEY and CDR2 SMNVEV (reference sequence). The CDR3 covers 13 residues. CDR3 loop: CASSFGPSYEQYF. In DNA form, the CDR3 reads TGTGCCAGCAGTTTTGGGCCGTCCTACGAGCAGTACTTC.

This rearrangement joins TRBV7-8 to TRBJ2-1; 9 nucleotides agree with TRBD2. Germline V gene lookup returns CDR1 SGHVS and CDR2 FQNEAQ. CDR3 length equals 16 residues. The trim removed 1 base at V and 7 bases at J, leaving 8 bases unmatched. The chain's CDR3 is CASSLVVAGEDNEQFF. DNA for the CDR3: TGTGCCAGCAGCTTAGTTGTAGCGGGAGAGGATAATGAGCAGTTCTTC.

The CDR3 coding sequence is TGTGCCAGTAGTATCCCGTCAGGGGCCATAAACACTGAAGCTTTCTTT. Translated, it gives CASSIPSGAINTEAFF. The chain recombines TRBV19 with TRBJ1-1; maybe TRBD1 (6 bases). The CDR3 spans 16 residues. The V gene lost 3 bases and the J gene lost 2 bases, with 16 bases spanning the gap. CDR1 LNHDA and CDR2 SQIVND come from the germline V gene (reference sequence).

The count of this clone is one. The V call is TRBV5-1, the J call TRBJ2-3; D remains ambiguous. The CDR3 consists of 13 residues. Trimming took off 1 base at V and 0 bases at J, with 3 bases between the two ends. Germline-derived CDR1 and CDR2 are SGHRS and YFSETQ. The CDR3 protein is CASSLPSTDTQYF. For the CDR3, the DNA is TGCGCCAGCAGCTTGCCTAGCACAGATACGCAGTATTTT.

For this clone: Compared with germline, one end of the junction differs, possibly owing to a read error. This chain joins TRBV7-9 and TRBJ1-5, with 8 bases that match TRBD1. The germline gives CDR1 SEHNR, CDR2 FQNEAQ (reference sequence). CDR3 size: 14 residues. The CDR3 is CASSSGTGNQPQHF. The CDR3 nucleotides are TGTGCCAGCAGCTCCGGGACAGGCAACCAGCCCCAGCATTTT. The whole variable domain, remainder taken from reference TRBV7-9 and TRBJ1-5, is DTGVSQNPRHKITKRGQNVTFRCDPISEHNRLYWYRQTLGQGPEFLTYFQNEAQLEKSRLLSDRFSAERPKGSFSTLEIQRTEQGDSAMYLCASSSGTGNQPQHFGDGTRLSIL.

The chain carries TRBV6-6 and TRBJ1-2; 9 nucleotides line up with TRBD1. This CDR3 comprises 15 residues. In germline, CDR1 is MNHNY, CDR2 SVGAGI (reference sequence). The ends lost 0 bases at V and 4 bases at J; junction bases unmatched: 3. This chain's CDR3 is CASSYSDRGFYGYTF. The CDR3 DNA is TGTGCCAGCAGTTACTCTGACAGGGGGTTCTATGGCTACACCTTC.

The V and J genes are TRBV11-3 and TRBJ2-2; tentative D call: TRBD1 (5 bases). This CDR3 contains 17 residues. Germline CDR1 and CDR2: SGHNT and YENEEA. V gave up 0 bases and J gave up 4 bases, with 15 bases separating them. The DNA of the CDR3 is TGTGCCAGCAGCTTAGACCAGGGCCGCGAAGGCACCGGGGAGCTGTTTTTT. Residues: CASSLDQGREGTGELFF.

This chain links TRBV27 with TRBJ2-7; the match to TRBD1 covers 10 bases. This CDR3 has 15 amino acids. The ends lost 5 bases at V and 3 bases at J; junction bases unmatched: 7. The germline V gene has CDR1 MNHEY and CDR2 SMNVEV (reference sequence). CDR3 nucleotides: TGTGCCAGCAGTGAGCCGGGACAGGGGAACTACGAGCAGTACTTC. Its translation: CASSEPGQGNYEQYF.

The J gene is TRBJ2-3, the V gene TRBV9; 12 bases align to TRBD1. The V gene's germline CDR1 is SGDLS and CDR2 YYNGEE. The CDR3 runs 16 residues. The ends lost 2 bases at V and 11 bases at J; junction bases unmatched: 12. CDR3 residues: CASSVFTGQGAFVQYF. Here the CDR3 DNA reads TGTGCCAGCAGCGTGTTCACGGGACAGGGGGCTTTTGTGCAGTATTTT.

This chain joins TRBV4-2 and TRBJ2-7, with TRBD2 matching over 9 bases. The CDR3 totals 14 residues. With V trimmed by 4 bases and J by 6 bases, 7 bases remained unmatched. The germline gives CDR1 LGHNA, CDR2 YNFKEQ. CDR3 in DNA: TGTGCCAGCAGCCCGAAGGGACTAGCTTTCGAGCAGTACTTC. Translated: CASSPKGLAFEQYF.

V usage is TRBV28 and J usage is TRBJ1-3; 9 nucleotides line up with TRBD1. The CDR3 length is 16 residues. The V gene end was trimmed by 3 bases and the J gene end by 1 base; junction bases not matched to a gene: 4. Germline loops: CDR1 MDHEN, CDR2 SYDVKM. CDR3 sequence reads: CASSFTGTGSGNTIYF. DNA for the CDR3: TGTGCCAGCAGTTTTACCGGGACAGGGTCTGGAAACACCATATATTTT.

The V gene is TRBV5-4, the J gene TRBJ2-1, with TRBD1 matching over 9 bases. The V segment lost 4 bases and the J segment 5 bases; nucleotides outside the gene matches: 7. CDR3 length equals 15 residues. Germline CDR1 is SGHNT and CDR2 is YYREEE (reference sequence). The CDR3 loop reads CASSPGQGRNNEQFF. In DNA, the CDR3 is TGTGCCAGCAGCCCGGGACAGGGAAGGAACAATGAGCAGTTCTTC.

J is TRBJ2-5 and V is TRBV6-5; D ambiguous. The germline V gene has CDR1 MNHEY and CDR2 SVGAGI. Trimming cost V 0 bases and J 1 base, with 6 bases left between them. The CDR3 is made up of 14 amino acids. The CDR3 reads CASSYSAVQETQYF. CDR3 bases: TGTGCCAGCAGTTACTCGGCAGTCCAAGAGACCCAGTACTTC.

This chain links TRBV21-1 with TRBJ1-2; the table's D call of TRBD1 was not tested on the DNA. TRBV21-1 is assigned pseudogene status. This CDR3 region has 15 residues. CDR3 protein: CASSATGQRVYGYTF. In DNA form, the CDR3 reads TGTGCCAGCAGCGCAACGGGACAGAGAGTCTATGGCTACACCTTC.

The chain has TRBV9 and TRBJ2-7, with D possibly matching TRBD1 (5 bases). Germline-derived CDR1 and CDR2 are SGDLS and YYNGEE. The CDR3 contains 14 residues. V gave up 4 bases and J gave up 1 base, with 12 bases separating them. The CDR3 loop is CASSTQGGSYEQYF. The CDR3 bases are TGTGCCAGCAGCACCCAGGGCGGTTCCTACGAGCAGTACTTC.

The V call is TRBV19, the J call TRBJ2-1; 7 positions agree with TRBD2. CDR1 is LNHDA and CDR2 is SQIVND in the germline V gene (reference sequence). The CDR3 is made up of 15 amino acids. J was trimmed by 4 bases and V by 6 bases; bases with no gene match: 9. The CDR3 sequence is CASSRGASGYNEQFF. The CDR3 DNA follows: TGTGCCAGTAGCCGAGGGGCTAGCGGATACAATGAGCAGTTCTTC. Full variable domain (rest looked up from reference TRBV19 and TRBJ2-1): DGGITQSPKYLFRKEGQNVTLSCEQNLNHDAMYWYRQDPGQGLRLIYYSQIVNDFQKGDIAEGYSVSREKKESFPLTVTSAQKNPTAFYLCASSRGASGYNEQFFGPGTRLTVL.